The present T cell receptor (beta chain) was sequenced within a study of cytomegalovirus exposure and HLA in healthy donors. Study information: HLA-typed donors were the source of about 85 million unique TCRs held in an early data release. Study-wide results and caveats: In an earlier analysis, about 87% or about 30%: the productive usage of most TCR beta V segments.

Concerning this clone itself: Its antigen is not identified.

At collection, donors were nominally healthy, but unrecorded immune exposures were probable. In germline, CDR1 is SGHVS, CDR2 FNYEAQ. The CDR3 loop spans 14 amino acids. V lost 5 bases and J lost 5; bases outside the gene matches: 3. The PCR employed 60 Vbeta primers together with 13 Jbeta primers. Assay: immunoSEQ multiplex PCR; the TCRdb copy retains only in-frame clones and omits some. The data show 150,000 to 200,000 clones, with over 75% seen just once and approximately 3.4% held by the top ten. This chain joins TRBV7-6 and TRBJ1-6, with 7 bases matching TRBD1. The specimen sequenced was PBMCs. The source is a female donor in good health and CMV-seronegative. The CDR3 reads CASSTGVDNSPLHF. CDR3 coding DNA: TGTGCCAGCAGCACAGGGGTCGATAATTCACCCCTCCACTTT.